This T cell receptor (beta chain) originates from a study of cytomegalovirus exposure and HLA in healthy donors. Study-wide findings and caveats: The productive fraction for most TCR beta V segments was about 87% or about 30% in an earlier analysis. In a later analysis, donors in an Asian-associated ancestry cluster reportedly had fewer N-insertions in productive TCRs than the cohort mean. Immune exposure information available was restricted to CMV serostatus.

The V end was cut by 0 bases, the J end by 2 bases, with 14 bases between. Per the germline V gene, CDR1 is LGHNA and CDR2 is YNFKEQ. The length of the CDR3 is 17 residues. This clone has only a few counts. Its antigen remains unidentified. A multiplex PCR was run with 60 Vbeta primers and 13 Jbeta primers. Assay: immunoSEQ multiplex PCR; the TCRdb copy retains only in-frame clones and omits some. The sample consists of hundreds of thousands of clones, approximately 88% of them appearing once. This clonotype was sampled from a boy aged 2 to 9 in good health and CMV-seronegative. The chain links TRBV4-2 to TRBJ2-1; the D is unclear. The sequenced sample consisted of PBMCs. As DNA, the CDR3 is TGTGCCAGCAGCCAAGAAGTGTCGAGCGAGCCCTACAATGAGCAGTTCTTC. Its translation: CASSQEVSSEPYNEQFF.